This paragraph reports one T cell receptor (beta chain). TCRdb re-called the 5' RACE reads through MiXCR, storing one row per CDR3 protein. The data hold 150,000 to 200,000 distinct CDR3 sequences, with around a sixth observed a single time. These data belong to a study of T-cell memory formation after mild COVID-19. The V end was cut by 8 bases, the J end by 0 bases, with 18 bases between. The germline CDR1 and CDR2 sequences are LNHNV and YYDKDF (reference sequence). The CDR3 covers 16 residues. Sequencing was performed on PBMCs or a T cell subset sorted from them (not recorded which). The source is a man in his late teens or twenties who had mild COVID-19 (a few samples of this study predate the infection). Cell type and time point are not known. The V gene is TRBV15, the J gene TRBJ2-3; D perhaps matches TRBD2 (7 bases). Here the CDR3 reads CATGWWGGASTDTQYF. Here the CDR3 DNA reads TGTGCCACCGGATGGTGGGGGGGGGCTAGCACAGATACGCAGTATTTT. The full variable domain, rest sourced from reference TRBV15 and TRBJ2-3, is DAMVIQNPRYQVTQFGKPVTLSCSQTLNHNVMYWYQQKSSQAPKLLFHYYDKDFNNEADTPDNFQSRRPNTSFCFLDIRSPGLGDTAMYLCATGWWGGASTDTQYFGPGTRLTVL.